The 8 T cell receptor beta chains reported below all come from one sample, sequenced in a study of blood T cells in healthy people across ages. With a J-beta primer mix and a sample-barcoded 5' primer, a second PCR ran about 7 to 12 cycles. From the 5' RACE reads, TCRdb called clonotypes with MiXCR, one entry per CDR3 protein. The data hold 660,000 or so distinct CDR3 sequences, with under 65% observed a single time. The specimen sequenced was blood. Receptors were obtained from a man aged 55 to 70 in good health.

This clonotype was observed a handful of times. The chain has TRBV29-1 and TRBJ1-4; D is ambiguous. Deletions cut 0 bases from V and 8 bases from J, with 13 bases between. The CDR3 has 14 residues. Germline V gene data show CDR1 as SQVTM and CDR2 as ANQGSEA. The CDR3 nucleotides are TGCAGCGTTGAAGATCAGGAGGGAGGGGAAAAACTGTTTTTT. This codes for CSVEDQEGGEKLFF.

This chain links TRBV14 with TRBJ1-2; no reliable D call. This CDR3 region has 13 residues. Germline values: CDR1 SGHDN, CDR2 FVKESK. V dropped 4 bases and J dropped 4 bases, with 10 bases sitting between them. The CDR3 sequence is CASSLQPTYGYTF. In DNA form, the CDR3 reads TGTGCCAGCAGCCTTCAACCGACCTATGGCTACACCTTC.

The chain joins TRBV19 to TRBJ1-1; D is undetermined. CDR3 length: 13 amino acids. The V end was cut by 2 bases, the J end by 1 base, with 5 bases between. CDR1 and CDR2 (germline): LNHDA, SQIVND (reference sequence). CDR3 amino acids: CASSISENTEAFF. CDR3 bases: TGTGCCAGTAGTATATCAGAGAACACTGAAGCTTTCTTT.

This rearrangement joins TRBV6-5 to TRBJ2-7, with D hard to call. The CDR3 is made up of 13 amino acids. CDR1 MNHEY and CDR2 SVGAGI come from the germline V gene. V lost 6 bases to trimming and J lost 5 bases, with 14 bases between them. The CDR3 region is CASRPRPSHEQYF. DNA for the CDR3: TGTGCCAGCAGGCCCCGGCCTAGTCACGAGCAGTACTTC.

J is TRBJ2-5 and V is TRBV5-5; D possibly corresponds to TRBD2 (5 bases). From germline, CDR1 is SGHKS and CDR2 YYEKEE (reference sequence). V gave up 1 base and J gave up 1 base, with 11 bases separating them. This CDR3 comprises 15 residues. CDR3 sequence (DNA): TGTGCCAGCAGCTTGAGCGGAGCACCCCAAGAGACCCAGTACTTC. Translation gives CASSLSGAPQETQYF.

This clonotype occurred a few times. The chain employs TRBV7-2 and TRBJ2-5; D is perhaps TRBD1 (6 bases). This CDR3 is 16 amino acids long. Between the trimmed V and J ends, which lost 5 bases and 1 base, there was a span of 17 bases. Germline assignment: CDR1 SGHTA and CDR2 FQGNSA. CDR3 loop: CASSPNFGGPQETQYF. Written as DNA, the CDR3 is TGTGCCAGCAGCCCTAACTTTGGGGGCCCCCAAGAGACCCAGTACTTC.

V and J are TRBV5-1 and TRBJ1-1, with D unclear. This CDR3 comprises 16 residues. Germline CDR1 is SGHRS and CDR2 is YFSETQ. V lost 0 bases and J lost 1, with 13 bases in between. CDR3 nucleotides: TGCGCCAGCAGCTTGGAGGGCGCCAGAGCGAACACTGAAGCTTTCTTT. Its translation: CASSLEGARANTEAFF.

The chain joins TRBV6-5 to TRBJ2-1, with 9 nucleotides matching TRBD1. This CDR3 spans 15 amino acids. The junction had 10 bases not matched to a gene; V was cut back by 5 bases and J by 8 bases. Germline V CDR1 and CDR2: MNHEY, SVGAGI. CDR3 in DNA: TGTGCCAGCAGTGAGAGGGGGACAGGGTACTATGAGCAGTTCTTC. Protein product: CASSERGTGYYEQFF.